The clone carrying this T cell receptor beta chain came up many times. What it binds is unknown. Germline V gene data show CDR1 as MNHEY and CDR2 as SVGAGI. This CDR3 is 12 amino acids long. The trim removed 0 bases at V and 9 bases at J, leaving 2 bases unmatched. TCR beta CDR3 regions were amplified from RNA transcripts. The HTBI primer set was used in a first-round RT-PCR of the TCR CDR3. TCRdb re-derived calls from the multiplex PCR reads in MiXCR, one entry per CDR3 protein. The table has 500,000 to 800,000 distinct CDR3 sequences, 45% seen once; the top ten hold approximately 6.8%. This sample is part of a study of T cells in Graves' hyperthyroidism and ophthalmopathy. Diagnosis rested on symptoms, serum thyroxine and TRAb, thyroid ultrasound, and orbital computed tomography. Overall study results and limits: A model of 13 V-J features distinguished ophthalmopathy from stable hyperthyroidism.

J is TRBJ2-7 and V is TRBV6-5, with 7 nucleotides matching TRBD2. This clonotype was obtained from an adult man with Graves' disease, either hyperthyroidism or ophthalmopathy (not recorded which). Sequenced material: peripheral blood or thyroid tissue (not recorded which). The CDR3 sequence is CASSYSREMQYF. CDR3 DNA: TGTGCCAGCAGTTACTCGCGGGAGATGCAGTACTTC.